This T cell receptor (beta chain) came from a study of blood T cells in healthy people across ages. For this clonotype: Just one base apart from a much larger clone, this may be a read error.

CDR3 length: 18 residues. CDR1 is SGHTA and CDR2 is FQGNSA in the germline V gene. A second PCR of roughly 7 to 11 cycles used a sample-barcoded 5' primer and a J-beta primer mix. TCRdb redid the calling of the 5' RACE reads with MiXCR, one entry per CDR3 protein. The sample contains under 2 million distinct CDR3 sequences, around 36% of which appear only once. This clonotype originated in a woman aged 30 to 39 in good health. The rearrangement links TRBV7-2 to TRBJ2-7, with 14 bases lining up with TRBD2. The source material was blood. The CDR3 loop is CASSFTGLAGVRSYKQYF. The CDR3 nucleotides are TGTGCCAGCAGCTTTACGGGACTAGCGGGGGTCCGCTCCTACAAGCAGTACTTC.